These 5 T cell receptor beta chains originate from one sample sequenced in a study of CD8 T cells in ankylosing spondylitis (dated 2017 in TCRdb). Receptor libraries were prepared by 5' RACE. TCRdb records Illumina MiSeq as the sequencer. TCRdb cleaned the public reads at Q25 with fastp, built clones with MiXCR and kept in-frame beta chains. Each CDR3 protein appears once, grouped with its most common genes and DNA. For this sample the table gives about 27,000 distinct CDR3 sequences, of which over 6.5% were detected only once. Of the sample, around 30% falls within the top ten clones. Sequencing used blood. The receptors come from a male donor with ankylosing spondylitis or in good health (not recorded which).

This clonotype has only a few counts. V usage is TRBV7-2 and J usage is TRBJ2-3; a weak D match, TRBD1 (5 bases). CDR1 is SGHTA, CDR2 FQGNSA, per germline. The CDR3 loop spans 15 amino acids. V was trimmed by 2 bases and J by 0 bases, leaving 9 bases between them. This CDR3 is CASSLSRVSTDTQYF. The CDR3 coding sequence is TGTGCCAGCAGCTTATCCAGGGTCAGCACAGATACGCAGTATTTT.

This chain links TRBV11-1 with TRBJ1-2; TRBD1 is a possible D gene (5 bases). V lost 5 bases and J 6 bases, leaving 16 bases between the germline ends. The CDR3 is made up of 14 amino acids. CDR1 is SGHAT and CDR2 is FQDESV in the germline V gene (reference sequence). The CDR3 is CASSENPGTNGYTF. The CDR3 region has the DNA TGTGCCAGCAGCGAAAATCCGGGGACCAATGGCTACACCTTC.

Of note for this clonotype: One junction end does not reproduce the germline sequence, and a read error may be involved. The chain combines TRBV29-1 with TRBJ1-1, with TRBD1 identical over 9 bases. This CDR3 has 11 residues. CDR1 and CDR2 from the germline V gene are SQVTM and ANQGSEA. In nucleotides, the CDR3 is TGTGGGACAGGGAAGGACACTGAAGCTTTCTTT. This encodes CGTGKDTEAFF.

This clonotype came up a few times. The V and J genes are TRBV4-3 and TRBJ2-1; weak D call: TRBD1 (6 bases). Germline V gene data show CDR1 as LGHNA and CDR2 as YSLEER. CDR3 length: 15 residues. V dropped 5 bases and J dropped 8 bases, with 19 bases sitting between them. Here the CDR3 reads CASSLRTDPRDEQFF. DNA of the CDR3: TGCGCCAGCAGCTTACGGACAGATCCTCGGGATGAGCAGTTCTTC.

The V and J genes are TRBV5-5 and TRBJ2-7; the match to TRBD1 covers 7 bases. Germline loops: CDR1 SGHKS, CDR2 YYEKEE (reference sequence). This CDR3 has 13 amino acids. V lost 5 bases to trimming and J lost 4 bases; unmatched junction nucleotides: 6. CDR3 nucleotide sequence: TGTGCCAGCAGATATGGACAGGAATACGAGCAGTACTTC. Amino acid sequence: CASRYGQEYEQYF.